The 10 T cell receptor beta chains presented below share a single source sample, sequenced in a study of blood T cell repertoires in COVID-19. Profiled with immunoSEQ multiplex PCR; TCRdb holds only in-frame clones, not every one. The sample lists around 140,000 clones; 88% were seen once. The sample consisted of peripheral blood. These receptors all stem from a woman aged 45-59 years with acute or convalescent COVID-19.

V usage is TRBV9 and J usage is TRBJ1-1; perhaps TRBD1 as D (5 bases). The CDR3 sequence is 15 residues long. V was pared by 3 bases and J by 0 bases, with 12 bases between. Germline-derived CDR1 and CDR2 are SGDLS and YYNGEE. The CDR3 loop reads CASSARGGVNTEAFF. The CDR3 nucleotides are TGTGCCAGCAGCGCACGAGGAGGGGTGAACACTGAAGCTTTCTTT.

This sequence joins TRBV5-6 and TRBJ1-1, with no clear D. Germline CDR1 is SGHDT and CDR2 is YYEEEE. V gave up 4 bases and J gave up 2 bases, with 15 bases separating them. This CDR3 has 15 residues. The CDR3 spells CASSVGLAANTEAFF. CDR3 DNA sequence: TGTGCCAGCAGCGTCGGACTTGCTGCCAACACTGAAGCTTTCTTT.

The chain combines TRBV7-9 with TRBJ1-2; 7 bases match TRBD1. The V gene end was trimmed by 3 bases and the J gene end by 2 bases; junction bases not matched to a gene: 6. The CDR3 loop spans 15 amino acids. Germline CDR1 SEHNR, CDR2 FQNEAQ (reference sequence). The CDR3 loop is CASSFLGQTNYGYTF. CDR3 DNA sequence: TGTGCCAGCAGCTTTTTGGGACAGACGAACTATGGCTACACCTTC.

The chain combines TRBV27 with TRBJ1-1; no clear D. V lost 6 bases and J 4 bases, leaving 15 bases between the germline ends. Germline V gene lookup returns CDR1 MNHEY and CDR2 SMNVEV (reference sequence). The CDR3 totals 14 residues. CDR3: CASSSLFAGTEAFF. CDR3 bases: TGTGCCAGCAGCTCCTTGTTTGCGGGCACTGAAGCTTTCTTT.

V is TRBV27 and J is TRBJ2-1; 10 bases are a match to TRBD1. CDR1 and CDR2 from the germline V gene are MNHEY and SMNVEV (reference sequence). The V segment lost 5 bases and the J segment 3 bases; nucleotides outside the gene matches: 4. The CDR3 contains 15 residues. CDR3 residues: CASSPGQGHYNEQFF. Written as DNA, the CDR3 is TGTGCCAGCAGTCCGGGACAGGGGCACTACAATGAGCAGTTCTTC.

The chain joins TRBV27 to TRBJ2-6; 9 bases map to TRBD1. The CDR3 covers 17 residues. Germline CDR1 and CDR2: MNHEY and SMNVEV (reference sequence). Trimming took 5 bases from V and 1 from J; bases not matched to a gene: 6. The CDR3 loop reads CASSPWDRASGANVLTF. The CDR3 bases are TGTGCCAGCAGTCCCTGGGACAGGGCTTCTGGGGCCAACGTCCTGACTTTC. The complete variable domain, with remaining parts taken from reference TRBV27 and TRBJ2-6, reads EAQVTQNPRYLITVTGKKLTVTCSQNMNHEYMSWYRQDPGLGLRQIYYSMNVEVTDKGDVPEGYKVSRKEKRNFPLILESPSPNQTSLYFCASSPWDRASGANVLTFGAGSRLTVL.

The chain carries TRBV6-6 and TRBJ2-1; D possibly corresponds to TRBD2 (6 bases). This CDR3 spans 16 amino acids. The V end lost 5 bases, the J end lost 6 bases, and 20 bases lay between the germline ends. Germline values: CDR1 MNHNY, CDR2 SVGAGI (reference sequence). The CDR3 protein is CASSQTGLAPPNEQFF. CDR3 DNA: TGTGCCAGCAGTCAAACGGGACTGGCCCCCCCCAATGAGCAGTTCTTC.

The chain carries TRBV18 and TRBJ1-5; D possibly corresponds to TRBD1 (6 bases). The CDR3 runs to 15 residues. Germline-derived CDR1 and CDR2 are KGHSH and LQKENI. The V and J ends lost 10 bases and 3 bases respectively, with 19 bases between them. The CDR3: CATYRGAQNNQPQHF. CDR3 nucleotide sequence: TGTGCCACTTACCGGGGGGCGCAGAACAATCAGCCCCAGCATTTT.

The V call is TRBV6-5, the J call TRBJ1-2; no clear D. CDR3 length: 14 amino acids. The germline V gene encodes CDR1 MNHEY and CDR2 SVGAGI. Trimming took off 2 bases at V and 3 bases at J, with 10 bases between the two ends. CDR3 sequence: CASSYGQIHYGYTF. CDR3 in DNA: TGTGCCAGCAGTTACGGGCAGATACACTATGGCTACACCTTC.

The chain couples TRBV24-1 to TRBJ2-3; the match to TRBD1 covers 7 bases. In germline, CDR1 is KGHDR, CDR2 SFDVKD. This CDR3 region has 15 residues. J was trimmed by 1 base and V by 4 bases; bases with no gene match: 4. In DNA, the CDR3 is TGTGCCACCAGTGACCCAGGACAGGGCACAGATACGCAGTATTTT. This sequence encodes CATSDPGQGTDTQYF.